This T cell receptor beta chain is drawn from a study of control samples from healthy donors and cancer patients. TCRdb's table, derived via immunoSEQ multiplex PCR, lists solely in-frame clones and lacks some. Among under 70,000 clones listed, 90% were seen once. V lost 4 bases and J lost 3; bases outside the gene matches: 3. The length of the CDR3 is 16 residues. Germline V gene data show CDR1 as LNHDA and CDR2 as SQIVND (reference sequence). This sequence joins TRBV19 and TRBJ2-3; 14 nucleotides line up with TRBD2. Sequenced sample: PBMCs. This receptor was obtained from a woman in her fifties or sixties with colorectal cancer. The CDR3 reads CASSNGLAGGTDTQYF. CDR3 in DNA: TGTGCCAGTAGTAACGGACTAGCGGGGGGTACAGATACGCAGTATTTT.